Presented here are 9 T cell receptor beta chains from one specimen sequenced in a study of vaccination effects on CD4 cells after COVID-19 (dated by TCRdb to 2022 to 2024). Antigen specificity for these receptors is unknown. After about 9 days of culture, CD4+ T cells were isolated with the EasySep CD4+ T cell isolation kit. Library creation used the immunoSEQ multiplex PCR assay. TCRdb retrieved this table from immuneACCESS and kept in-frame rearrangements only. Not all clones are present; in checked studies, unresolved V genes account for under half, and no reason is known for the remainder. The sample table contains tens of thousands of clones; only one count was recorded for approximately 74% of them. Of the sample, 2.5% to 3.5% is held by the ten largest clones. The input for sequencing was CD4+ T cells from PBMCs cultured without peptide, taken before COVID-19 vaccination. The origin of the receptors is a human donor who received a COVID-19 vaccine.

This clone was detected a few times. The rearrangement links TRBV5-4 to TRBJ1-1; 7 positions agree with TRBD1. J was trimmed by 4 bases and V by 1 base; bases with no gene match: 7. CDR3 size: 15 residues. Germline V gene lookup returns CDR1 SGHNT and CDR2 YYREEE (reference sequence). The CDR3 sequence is CASSLSWQGGTEAFF. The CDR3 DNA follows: TGTGCCAGCAGCTTGTCCTGGCAGGGGGGCACTGAAGCTTTCTTT. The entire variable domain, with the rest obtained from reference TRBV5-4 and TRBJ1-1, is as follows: ETGVTQSPTHLIKTRGQQVTLRCSSQSGHNTVSWYQQALGQGPQFIFQYYREEENGRGNFPPRFSGLQFPNYSSELNVNALELDDSALYLCASSLSWQGGTEAFFGQGTRLTVV.

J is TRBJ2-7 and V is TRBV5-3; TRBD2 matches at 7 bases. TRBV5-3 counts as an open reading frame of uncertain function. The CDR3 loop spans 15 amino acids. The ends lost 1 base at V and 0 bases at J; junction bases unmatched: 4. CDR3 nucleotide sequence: TGTGCCAGAAGCTTGCTGTCGGGGGGCTCCTACGAGCAGTACTTC. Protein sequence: CARSLLSGGSYEQYF.

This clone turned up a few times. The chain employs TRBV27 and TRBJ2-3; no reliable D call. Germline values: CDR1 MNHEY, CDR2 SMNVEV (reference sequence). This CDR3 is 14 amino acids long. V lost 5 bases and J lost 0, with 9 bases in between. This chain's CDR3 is CASSTLLSTDTQYF. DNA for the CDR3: TGTGCCAGCAGTACTTTGTTGAGCACAGATACGCAGTATTTT.

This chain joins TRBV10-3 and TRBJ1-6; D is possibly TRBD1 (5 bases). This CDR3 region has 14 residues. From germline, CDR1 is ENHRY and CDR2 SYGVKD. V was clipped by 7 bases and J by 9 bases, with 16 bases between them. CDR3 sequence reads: CAIKGRAKGSPLHF. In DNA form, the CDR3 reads TGTGCCATCAAGGGCAGGGCCAAGGGTTCACCCCTCCACTTT.

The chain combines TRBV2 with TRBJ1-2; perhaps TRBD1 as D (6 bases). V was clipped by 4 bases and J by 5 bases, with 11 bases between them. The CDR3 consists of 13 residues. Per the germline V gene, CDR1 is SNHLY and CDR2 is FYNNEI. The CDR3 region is CASSGGQGYGYTF. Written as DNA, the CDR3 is TGTGCCAGCAGTGGGGGGCAGGGATATGGCTACACCTTC. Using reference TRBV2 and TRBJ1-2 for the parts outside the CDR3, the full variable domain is EPEVTQTPSHQVTQMGQEVILRCVPISNHLYFYWYRQILGQKVEFLVSFYNNEISEKSEIFDDQFSVERPDGSNFTLKIRSTKLEDSAMYFCASSGGQGYGYTFGSGTRLTVV.

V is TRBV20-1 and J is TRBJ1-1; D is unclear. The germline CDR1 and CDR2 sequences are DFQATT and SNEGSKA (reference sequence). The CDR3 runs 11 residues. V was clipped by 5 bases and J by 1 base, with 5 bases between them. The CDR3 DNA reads TGCAGTGCTCTTTGGAACACTGAAGCTTTCTTT. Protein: CSALWNTEAFF.

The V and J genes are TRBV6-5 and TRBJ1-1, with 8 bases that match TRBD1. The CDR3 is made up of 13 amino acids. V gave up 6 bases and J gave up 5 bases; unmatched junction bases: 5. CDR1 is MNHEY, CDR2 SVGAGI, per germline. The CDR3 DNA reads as TGTGCCAGCAGGCCAGGGGGCCGAACTGAAGCTTTCTTT. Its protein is CASRPGGRTEAFF.

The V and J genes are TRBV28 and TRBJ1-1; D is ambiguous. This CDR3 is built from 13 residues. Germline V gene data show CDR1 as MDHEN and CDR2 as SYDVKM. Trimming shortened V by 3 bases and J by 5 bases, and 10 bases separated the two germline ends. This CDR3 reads CASSFRRTTEAFF. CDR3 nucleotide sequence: TGTGCCAGCAGTTTCAGGAGGACGACTGAAGCTTTCTTT.

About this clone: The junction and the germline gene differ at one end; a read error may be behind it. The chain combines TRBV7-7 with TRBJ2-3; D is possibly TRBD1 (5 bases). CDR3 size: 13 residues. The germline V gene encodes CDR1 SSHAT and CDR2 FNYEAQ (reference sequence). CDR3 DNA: TGTGCTAGCAGCTTAGGGGACACAGATACGCAGTATTTT. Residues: CASSLGDTDTQYF.